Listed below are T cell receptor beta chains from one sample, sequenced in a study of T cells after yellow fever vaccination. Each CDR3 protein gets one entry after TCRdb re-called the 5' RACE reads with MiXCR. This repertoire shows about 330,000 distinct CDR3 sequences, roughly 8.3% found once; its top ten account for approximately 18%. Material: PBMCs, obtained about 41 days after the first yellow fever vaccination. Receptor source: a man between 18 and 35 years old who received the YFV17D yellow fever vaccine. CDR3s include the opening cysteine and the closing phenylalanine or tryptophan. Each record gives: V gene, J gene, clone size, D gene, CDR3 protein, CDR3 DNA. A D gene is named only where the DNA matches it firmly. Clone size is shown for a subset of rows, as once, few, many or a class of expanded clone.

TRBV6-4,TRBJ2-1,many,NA,CASSDSSGRGTYNEQFF,TGTGCCAGCAGTGACTCGAGTGGCAGGGGAACCTACAATGAGCAGTTCTTC
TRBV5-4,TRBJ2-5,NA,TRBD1,CASSQAGTGGETQYF,TGTGCCAGCAGCCAAGCCGGGACAGGGGGAGAGACCCAGTACTTC
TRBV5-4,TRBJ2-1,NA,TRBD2,CASSLDSGGRNEQIF,TGTGCCAGCAGCTTGGACAGCGGGGGGAGGAATGAGCAGATCTTC
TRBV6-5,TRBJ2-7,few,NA,CASSYGAEQYF,TGTGCCAGCAGTTACGGCGCCGAGCAGTACTTC
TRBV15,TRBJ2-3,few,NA,CATSRDRTDTQYF,TGTGCCACCAGCAGAGATCGGACAGATACGCAGTATTTT
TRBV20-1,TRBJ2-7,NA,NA,CSADRRDLAHEQYF,TGCAGTGCTGACCGCCGGGACCTGGCCCACGAGCAGTACTTC
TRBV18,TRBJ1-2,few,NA,CASSPPRPNGGYTF,TGTGCCAGCTCACCACCCCGACCAAACGGTGGCTACACCTTC
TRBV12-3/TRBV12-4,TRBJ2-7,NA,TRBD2,CASSPGWGGSEQYF,TGTGCCAGCAGTCCAGGGTGGGGAGGGTCCGAGCAGTACTTC
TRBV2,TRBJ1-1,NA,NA,CASSLDWSGQAEAFF,TGTGCCAGCAGCCTGGATTGGTCGGGTCAGGCTGAAGCTTTCTTT
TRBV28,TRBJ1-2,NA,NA,CASSLRQTGHYTF,TGTGCCAGCAGTTTAAGGCAGACGGGACACTACACCTTC
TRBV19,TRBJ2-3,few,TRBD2,CASSNVRGGPDTQYF,TGTGCCAGTAGTAATGTGCGGGGGGGGCCAGATACGCAGTATTTT
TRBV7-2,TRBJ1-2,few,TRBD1,CASRRQGADYGYTF,TGTGCCAGCAGACGACAGGGGGCCGACTATGGCTACACCTTC
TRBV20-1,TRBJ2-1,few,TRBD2,CSAILAGGRNEQFF,TGCAGTGCTATTCTAGCGGGGGGGCGCAATGAGCAGTTCTTC
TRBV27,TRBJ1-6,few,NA,CASSSTLLPKASPLHF,TGTGCCAGCAGTTCCACACTACTTCCGAAGGCTTCACCCCTCCACTTT
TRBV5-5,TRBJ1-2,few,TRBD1,CASSLDVGTGSNGYTF,TGTGCCAGCAGCTTGGACGTCGGGACAGGGTCTAATGGCTACACCTTC
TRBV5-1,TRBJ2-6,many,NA,CASRGTGANVLTF,TGCGCCAGCAGGGGTACTGGGGCCAACGTCCTGACTTTC
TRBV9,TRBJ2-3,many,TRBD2,CASSSGGSTDTQYF,TGTGCCAGCAGTTCGGGGGGAAGCACAGATACGCAGTATTTT
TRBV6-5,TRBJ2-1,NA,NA,CASSSTGSYNEQFF,TGTGCCAGCAGTTCGACGGGCTCCTACAATGAGCAGTTCTTC
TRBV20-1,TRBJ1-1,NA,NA,CSLGGGPTEAFF,TGCAGTCTAGGCGGGGGGCCCACTGAAGCTTTCTTT
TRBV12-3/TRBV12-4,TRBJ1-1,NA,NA,CASSPSGLRNTEAFF,TGTGCCAGCAGCCCATCAGGGCTAAGGAACACTGAAGCTTTCTTT
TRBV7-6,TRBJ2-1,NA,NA,CASSLVVGSSYNEQFF,TGTGCCAGCAGCTTAGTCGTAGGGAGCTCCTACAATGAGCAGTTCTTC
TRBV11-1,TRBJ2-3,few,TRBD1,CASSSGTADYTDTQYF,TGTGCCAGCAGCTCCGGGACAGCGGATTACACAGATACGCAGTATTTT
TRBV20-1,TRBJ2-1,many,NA,CSVTRGGGEQFF,TGCAGTGTGACCCGCGGGGGCGGTGAGCAGTTCTTC
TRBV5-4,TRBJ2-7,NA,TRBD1,CASSPTPGQGGEQYF,TGTGCCAGCAGCCCCACACCGGGACAGGGAGGCGAGCAGTACTTC
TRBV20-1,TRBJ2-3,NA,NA,CSGAARRGGGNTQYF,TGCAGTGGGGCCGCTAGGCGGGGAGGTGGGAATACGCAGTATTTT
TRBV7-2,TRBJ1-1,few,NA,CASSPHEVRGEAFF,TGTGCCAGCAGCCCCCACGAGGTCCGAGGAGAAGCTTTCTTT
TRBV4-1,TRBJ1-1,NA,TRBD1,CASRSTGETEAFF,TGCGCCAGCAGGTCTACAGGGGAGACTGAAGCTTTCTTT
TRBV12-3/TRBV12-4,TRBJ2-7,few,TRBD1,CASSETGGSYEQYF,TGTGCCAGCAGTGAGACAGGGGGGTCCTACGAGCAGTACTTC
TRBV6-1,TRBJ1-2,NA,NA,CASRFRLGGVLGYGYTF,TGTGCCAGCAGGTTCCGACTGGGCGGGGTCCTCGGGTATGGCTACACCTTC
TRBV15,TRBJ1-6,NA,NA,CATSRDNSPLHF,TGTGCCACCAGCAGAGATAACTCACCCCTCCACTTT
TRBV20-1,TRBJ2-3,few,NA,CSARDRLTTSTDTQYF,TGCAGTGCTAGAGATCGACTAACAACTAGCACAGATACGCAGTATTTT
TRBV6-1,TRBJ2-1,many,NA,CASSTSSYNEQFF,TGTGCCAGCAGCACTAGCTCCTACAATGAGCAGTTCTTC
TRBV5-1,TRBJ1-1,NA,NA,CASSDTGTEAFF,TGCGCCAGCAGCGATACAGGAACTGAAGCTTTCTTT
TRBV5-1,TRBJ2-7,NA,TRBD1,CASSFPSTGSPEQYF,TGCGCCAGCAGCTTCCCATCGACAGGGTCTCCCGAGCAGTACTTC
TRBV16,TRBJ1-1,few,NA,CASSQFRDTEAFF,TGTGCCAGCAGCCAATTTAGGGACACTGAAGCTTTCTTT
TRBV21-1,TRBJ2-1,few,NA,CASSHRGQGESYNEQFF,TGTGCCAGCAGCCACCGTGGACAGGGCGAGTCCTACAATGAGCAGTTCTTC
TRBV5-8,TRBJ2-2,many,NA,CASSHGDTGELFF,TGTGCCAGCAGCCACGGGGACACCGGGGAGCTGTTTTTT
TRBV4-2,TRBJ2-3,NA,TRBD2,CASSHELAGATPRADTQYF,TGTGCCAGCAGCCACGAACTAGCGGGGGCCACCCCCCGCGCAGATACGCAGTATTTT
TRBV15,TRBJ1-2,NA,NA,CATSANLDSYGYTF,TGTGCCACCAGCGCTAATTTGGACAGTTATGGCTACACCTTC
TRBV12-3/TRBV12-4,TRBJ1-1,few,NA,CASSEPPGGWAFF,TGTGCCAGCAGCGAACCACCGGGTGGTTGGGCTTTCTTT
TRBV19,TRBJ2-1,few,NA,CASSIGQYASAINEQFF,TGTGCCAGTAGTATAGGTCAATACGCGTCGGCTATCAATGAGCAGTTCTTC
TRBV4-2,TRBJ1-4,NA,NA,CASSQLRGGNEKLFF,TGTGCCAGCAGCCAATTGAGGGGAGGTAATGAAAAACTGTTTTTT
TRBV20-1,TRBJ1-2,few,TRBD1,CSAMDRAANYGYTF,TGCAGTGCTATGGACAGGGCAGCTAACTATGGCTACACCTTC